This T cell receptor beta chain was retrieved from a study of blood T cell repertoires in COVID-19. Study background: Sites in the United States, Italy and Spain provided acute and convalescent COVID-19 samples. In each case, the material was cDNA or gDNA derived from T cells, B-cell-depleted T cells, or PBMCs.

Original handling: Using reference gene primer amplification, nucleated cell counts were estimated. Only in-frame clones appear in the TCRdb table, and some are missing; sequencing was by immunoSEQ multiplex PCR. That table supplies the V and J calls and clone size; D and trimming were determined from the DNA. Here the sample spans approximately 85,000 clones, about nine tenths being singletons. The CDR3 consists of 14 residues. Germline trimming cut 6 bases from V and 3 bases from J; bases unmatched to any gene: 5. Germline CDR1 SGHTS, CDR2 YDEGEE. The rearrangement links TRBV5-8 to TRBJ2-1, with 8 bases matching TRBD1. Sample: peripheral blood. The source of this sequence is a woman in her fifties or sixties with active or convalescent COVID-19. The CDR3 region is CASTPGQGYNEQFF. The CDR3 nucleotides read TGTGCCAGCACCCCCGGACAGGGCTACAATGAGCAGTTCTTC.